Listed here are 22 T cell receptor beta chains from one sample, sequenced in a study of blood T cell repertoires in COVID-19. The table came from immunoSEQ multiplex PCR; TCRdb's copy has only in-frame clones and leaves some out. The profile covers over 350,000 clones, with roughly 90% appearing a single time and over 0.9% taken by the ten largest. The material sequenced was PBMCs or T cells enriched from blood (not recorded which). The origin of the receptors is a woman in her twenties or thirties with acute COVID-19.

The chain couples TRBV6-5 to TRBJ2-2; tentative D call: TRBD1 (5 bases). Trimming removed 6 bases at V and 4 bases at J, with 9 bases between. Germline CDR1 and CDR2: MNHEY and SVGAGI. CDR3 size: 13 residues. CDR3 coding DNA: TGTGCCAGCAGGCAGGGTCGCACCGGGGAGCTGTTTTTT. This encodes CASRQGRTGELFF.

This chain connects TRBV3-1 (or the pseudogene TRBV3-2) to TRBJ2-7, with D unresolved. Germline V gives CDR1 LGHDT, CDR2 YNNKEL (reference sequence). This CDR3 spans 16 amino acids. Trimming left V 0 bases short and J 3 bases short, with 15 bases between. CDR3: CASSQELLISVYEQYF. Written as DNA, the CDR3 is TGTGCCAGCAGCCAAGAATTACTAATATCCGTCTACGAGCAGTACTTC.

The chain has TRBV4-1 and TRBJ1-1, with D possibly matching TRBD1 (6 bases). The CDR3 contains 17 residues. Germline V gene lookup returns CDR1 MGHRA and CDR2 YSYEKL. The V end lost 1 base, the J end lost 5 bases, and 20 bases lay between the germline ends. CDR3 sequence reads: CASSQGEARGRGTEAFF. CDR3 DNA: TGCGCCAGCAGCCAAGGGGAAGCGCGGGGGCGGGGGACTGAAGCTTTCTTT.

There are a few counts of this clone. The rearrangement joins TRBV11-2 to TRBJ1-1; no definite D call. CDR3 size: 16 residues. V lost 3 bases, J lost 1 base, and 15 bases lay in between. Looked up from germline, CDR1 is SGHAT and CDR2 is FQNNGV. CDR3 sequence: CASSFVGNYPNTEAFF. The CDR3 DNA follows: TGTGCCAGCAGCTTTGTCGGTAATTACCCGAACACTGAAGCTTTCTTT.

The CDR3: CASSYGGGAPNEQFF. The DNA for the CDR3 is TGCGCCAGCAGCTACGGCGGGGGGGCCCCCAATGAGCAGTTCTTC. This sequence joins TRBV5-1 and TRBJ2-1, with 9 bases matching TRBD2. Germline CDR1 SGHRS, CDR2 YFSETQ. V dropped 3 bases and J dropped 6; count of bases not matched to a gene: 7. The CDR3 runs 15 residues.

The chain joins TRBV2 to TRBJ2-6, with D possibly TRBD1 on 6 matching bases. Deletions cut 6 bases from V and 2 bases from J, with 11 bases between. The length of the CDR3 is 15 residues. Germline CDR1 SNHLY, CDR2 FYNNEI. The CDR3 here is CASRPNRAGANVLTF. The CDR3, as DNA: TGTGCCAGCAGGCCCAACAGGGCTGGGGCCAACGTCCTGACTTTC.

This rearrangement joins TRBV6-6 to TRBJ1-4; D perhaps matches TRBD1 (5 bases). There are 17 residues in the CDR3. CDR1 and CDR2 (germline): MNHNY, SVGAGI (reference sequence). V was shortened by 5 bases and J by 2 bases, with 18 bases between the two germline ends. This chain's CDR3 is CASSPAPGGSTNEKLFF. In DNA, the CDR3 is TGTGCCAGCAGTCCCGCCCCCGGGGGGTCCACTAATGAAAAACTGTTTTTT.

The rearrangement joins TRBV15 to TRBJ2-7, with 8 bases identical to TRBD1. The junction had 5 bases not matched to a gene; V was cut back by 3 bases and J by 4 bases. Germline loops: CDR1 LNHNV, CDR2 YYDKDF (reference sequence). This CDR3 has 14 residues. The CDR3 DNA reads as TGTGCCACCAGCAGGGAACAGGGGGGATACGAGCAGTACTTC. Its protein is CATSREQGGYEQYF. The variable domain in full, completed from reference TRBV15 and TRBJ2-7, reads DAMVIQNPRYQVTQFGKPVTLSCSQTLNHNVMYWYQQKSSQAPKLLFHYYDKDFNNEADTPDNFQSRRPNTSFCFLDIRSPGLGDTAMYLCATSREQGGYEQYFGPGTRLTVT.

The V gene is TRBV29-1, the J gene TRBJ1-2; no clear D. The CDR3 extends over 13 amino acids. With 4 bases removed from V and 4 bases from J, the gap between germline ends came to 13 bases. The germline gives CDR1 SQVTM, CDR2 ANQGSEA. This CDR3 reads CSVVRGVGYGYTF. In DNA, the CDR3 is TGCAGCGTTGTTCGGGGTGTTGGCTATGGCTACACCTTC.

This chain joins TRBV11-3 and TRBJ2-2, with TRBD2 identical over 7 bases. There are 15 residues in the CDR3. The V gene's germline CDR1 is SGHNT and CDR2 YENEEA. J was trimmed by 0 bases and V by 4 bases; bases with no gene match: 2. Written as DNA, the CDR3 is TGTGCCAGCAGCTCAGCGGGGTCGAACACCGGGGAGCTGTTTTTT. This sequence encodes CASSSAGSNTGELFF.

The chain combines TRBV7-9 with TRBJ1-3, with D tentatively TRBD1 (6 bases). V was clipped by 5 bases and J by 15 bases, with 17 bases between them. The germline V gene encodes CDR1 SEHNR and CDR2 FQNEAQ (reference sequence). The length of the CDR3 is 12 residues. The CDR3 sequence is CASSELGGPGYF. CDR3 coding DNA: TGTGCCAGCAGCGAATTGGGGGGGCCTGGATATTTT.

The rearrangement links TRBV9 to TRBJ2-7, with D possibly matching TRBD2 (7 bases). V was cut by 4 bases and J by 6 bases, with 23 bases left in between. CDR1 is SGDLS and CDR2 is YYNGEE in the germline V gene. This CDR3 contains 16 residues. CDR3 sequence reads: CASSLPWGGALSEQYF. DNA of the CDR3: TGTGCCAGCAGCCTACCTTGGGGGGGGGCACTCAGCGAGCAGTACTTC.

The chain links TRBV28 to TRBJ1-2, with a tentative D call TRBD1 (5 bases). Per the germline V gene, CDR1 is MDHEN and CDR2 is SYDVKM. Trimming pared 5 bases from V and 7 bases from J, leaving 20 bases between. The CDR3 length is 15 residues. In DNA form, the CDR3 reads TGTGCCAGCAGTATCCCTTTCGGACAATTGGCTGGCTACACCTTC. Amino acid sequence: CASSIPFGQLAGYTF.

This rearrangement joins TRBV14 to TRBJ2-1, with D possibly being TRBD2 (6 bases). The CDR3 contains 15 residues. V was shortened by 1 base and J by 5 bases, with 12 bases between the two germline ends. Germline V gene data show CDR1 as SGHDN and CDR2 as FVKESK. The CDR3 DNA reads as TGTGCCAGCAGCCAAGGGCTAGCGAGAAACAATGAGCAGTTCTTC. It specifies CASSQGLARNNEQFF.

The rearrangement uses TRBV6-5 and TRBJ1-2; D ambiguous. This CDR3 has 14 residues. Trimming took off 2 bases at V and 7 bases at J, with 14 bases between the two ends. The germline CDR1 and CDR2 sequences are MNHEY and SVGAGI. The CDR3 region is CASSYEEGSGGYTF. CDR3 nucleotides: TGTGCCAGCAGTTACGAGGAAGGGAGTGGTGGCTACACCTTC.

This clone appeared once. The genes are TRBV7-2 and TRBJ1-4, with 7 bases lining up with TRBD1. This CDR3 spans 15 amino acids. Germline CDR1 SGHTA, CDR2 FQGNSA. The V segment lost 5 bases and the J segment 0 bases; nucleotides outside the gene matches: 3. CDR3 DNA sequence: TGTGCCAGCAGCCCGCAGGGGGCAACTAATGAAAAACTGTTTTTT. As protein: CASSPQGATNEKLFF.

The V call is TRBV6-5, the J call TRBJ2-7; TRBD1 agrees at 10 bases. V was clipped by 0 bases and J by 6 bases; unmatched bases: 8. This CDR3 comprises 16 residues. Germline CDR1 MNHEY, CDR2 SVGAGI. CDR3 bases: TGTGCCAGCAGTTACTCGAACCCGGGACAGGGGTTCGAGCAGTACTTC. Its protein product is CASSYSNPGQGFEQYF.

This chain uses TRBV29-1 with TRBJ2-7; D gene unclear. The V end was cut by 4 bases, the J end by 2 bases, with 12 bases between. The CDR3 has 13 amino acids. The germline V gene has CDR1 SQVTM and CDR2 ANQGSEA. The CDR3 here is CSVGAVGTYEQYF. The CDR3 DNA sequence: TGCAGCGTTGGGGCAGTTGGTACCTACGAGCAGTACTTC.

The chain is built from TRBV2 and TRBJ1-1; 10 bases fit TRBD1. Germline CDR1 is SNHLY and CDR2 is FYNNEI. The ends lost 6 bases at V and 12 bases at J; junction bases unmatched: 7. CDR3 length equals 12 residues. The CDR3, as DNA: TGTGCCAGCAGCGAGGACAGGGGGAAAACTTTCTTT. Residues: CASSEDRGKTFF.

The chain joins TRBV5-6 to TRBJ2-2, with 7 bases matching TRBD1. CDR1 SGHDT and CDR2 YYEEEE come from the germline V gene. This CDR3 has 16 amino acids. With 4 bases clipped from V and 6 bases from J, the junction kept 12 bases outside the gene matches. DNA of the CDR3: TGTGCCAGCAGCGTGGCCCGGACAGGCCGGGCCGGGGAGCTGTTTTTT. Translation: CASSVARTGRAGELFF.

The V gene is TRBV5-6, the J gene TRBJ1-2; the D gene is possibly TRBD1 (5 bases). CDR3 length: 15 amino acids. V was shortened by 0 bases and J by 3 bases, with 12 bases between the two germline ends. In germline, CDR1 is SGHDT, CDR2 YYEEEE. CDR3 loop: CASSLVGRVDYGYTF. The DNA of the CDR3 is TGTGCCAGCAGCTTGGTCGGCAGGGTCGACTATGGCTACACCTTC.

This clone was observed a single time. The V call is TRBV20-1, the J call TRBJ2-4, with no clear D. CDR3 length: 11 residues. Germline assignment: CDR1 DFQATT and CDR2 SNEGSKA (reference sequence). V gave up 4 bases and J gave up 8 bases, with 9 bases separating them. CDR3 sequence: CSATPQDIQYF. In nucleotides, the CDR3 is TGCAGTGCTACCCCCCAGGACATTCAGTACTTC.